These 13 T cell receptor beta chains were sequenced from one sample in a study of T cells in Graves' hyperthyroidism and ophthalmopathy. Researchers took RNA transcripts and amplified the TCR beta CDR3 regions from them. The HTBI primer set drove a first-round RT-PCR of the TCR CDR3. TCRdb passed the multiplex PCR reads through MiXCR, listing each CDR3 protein once. The repertoire holds about 640,000 distinct CDR3 sequences, more than 12% seen once, with under 15% in the top ten. Material for sequencing was blood. All receptors come from a woman in her forties or fifties with Graves' ophthalmopathy.

CDR3 DNA: TGTGCCAGCCTCTCGGGTAATCAGCCCCAGCATTTT. This gives the protein CASLSGNQPQHF. This chain uses TRBV28 with TRBJ1-5; D is unresolved. The length of the CDR3 is 12 residues. The V gene's germline CDR1 is MDHEN and CDR2 SYDVKM. The V and J ends lost 8 bases and 4 bases respectively, with 9 bases between them.

The genes are TRBV18 and TRBJ2-1; TRBD2 matches at 7 bases. The junction had 16 bases not matched to a gene; V was cut back by 6 bases and J by 5 bases. Germline-derived CDR1 and CDR2 are KGHSH and LQKENI. The CDR3 is 17 amino acids. This chain's CDR3 is CASSRPLSGGLNNEQFF. The DNA of the CDR3 is TGTGCCAGCTCCCGGCCCCTGTCGGGAGGCCTAAACAATGAGCAGTTCTTC.

The chain combines TRBV20-1 with TRBJ2-2; D might be TRBD1 or TRBD2, each matching 5 bases. Germline-derived CDR1 and CDR2 are DFQATT and SNEGSKA (reference sequence). The CDR3 runs to 16 residues. V lost 1 base and J 6 bases, leaving 18 bases between the germline ends. CDR3 sequence reads: CSARAGPGVLAGELFF. DNA of the CDR3: TGCAGTGCTAGAGCGGGACCCGGGGTCCTTGCCGGGGAGCTGTTTTTT.

This clonotype appeared a few times. The chain is built from TRBV19 and TRBJ2-1; possibly TRBD2 for D (7 bases). V gave up 7 bases and J gave up 5 bases, with 15 bases separating them. This CDR3 has 14 residues. Germline values: CDR1 LNHDA, CDR2 SQIVND (reference sequence). CDR3 bases: TGTGCCAGTAACGACAAGGGGGGGCACAATGAGCAGTTCTTC. Amino acids: CASNDKGGHNEQFF.

This clonotype was seen at least ten times. The chain links TRBV7-6 to TRBJ2-7; the D is unclear. V was cut by 1 base and J by 0 bases, with 16 bases left in between. This CDR3 is built from 17 residues. Germline CDR1 and CDR2: SGHVS and FNYEAQ. In DNA, the CDR3 is TGTGCCAGCAGCTTAGGGGTTTTTGCGGCGCACTCCTACGAGCAGTACTTC. This sequence encodes CASSLGVFAAHSYEQYF.

This clonotype has at least ten counts. The J gene is TRBJ2-1, the V gene TRBV28; D may be TRBD1 or TRBD2 (5 bases each). This CDR3 has 12 amino acids. Between the trimmed V and J ends, which lost 2 bases and 11 bases, there was a span of 10 bases. Germline CDR1 MDHEN, CDR2 SYDVKM. In nucleotides, the CDR3 is TGTGCCAGCAGTTTACGAGGGACCAAGCAGTTCTTC. Protein product: CASSLRGTKQFF.

This clonotype was seen only a few times. The chain combines TRBV30 with TRBJ2-1; perhaps TRBD1 as D (6 bases). Germline V gene sequence: CDR1 GTSNPN, CDR2 SVGIG (reference sequence). The CDR3 runs 16 residues. The germline V and J ends were trimmed by 2 bases and 4 bases, with 18 bases remaining between them. The CDR3 region has the DNA TGTGCCTGGAGTCCAACCGGGACACTATGGTACAATGAGCAGTTCTTC. It specifies CAWSPTGTLWYNEQFF.

This clonotype showed up many times. The gene calls are TRBV20-1 and TRBJ2-5; 12 bases map to TRBD2. Germline lookup yields CDR1 DFQATT and CDR2 SNEGSKA (reference sequence). V was pared by 5 bases and J by 4 bases, with 5 bases of the junction left unmatched. The CDR3 contains 14 residues. This CDR3 is CSAASGRAAETQYF. CDR3 sequence (DNA): TGCAGTGCTGCTAGCGGGAGGGCCGCAGAGACCCAGTACTTC.

CDR3 coding DNA: TGCGCCAGCAGCCTTGGACGGGAGACTAACTATGGCTACACCTTC. It is translated as CASSLGRETNYGYTF. The chain employs TRBV4-3 and TRBJ1-2, with D uncertain. Germline V gene lookup returns CDR1 LGHNA and CDR2 YSLEER. The CDR3 loop spans 15 amino acids. Between the trimmed V and J ends, which lost 4 bases and 0 bases, there was a span of 12 bases.

This clonotype came up a few times. The V call is TRBV27, the J call TRBJ2-1; 8 nucleotides match TRBD1. The CDR3 spans 16 residues. Germline CDR1 MNHEY, CDR2 SMNVEV (reference sequence). After removal of 0 bases from V and 12 bases from J, the junction contained 13 bases not matched to a gene. The CDR3 DNA reads TGTGCCAGCAGTTTATCGTCGGGACAGGTAACACTTGGGCAGTTCTTC. This gives the protein CASSLSSGQVTLGQFF.

The table lists this clonotype with many counts. The chain couples TRBV6-2 or TRBV6-3 to TRBJ1-2; 7 positions match TRBD1. The CDR3 spans 14 residues. The ends lost 7 bases at V and 0 bases at J; junction bases unmatched: 5. Germline V gene sequence: CDR1 MNHEY, CDR2 SVGEGT. The CDR3, as DNA: TGTGCCAGCATGGACAGGCAAGCTAACTATGGCTACACCTTC. Protein: CASMDRQANYGYTF.

This clonotype occurred a few times. The J gene is TRBJ1-2, the V gene TRBV19; TRBD1 might be the D (6 bases). The CDR3 has 14 residues. The V end was cut by 6 bases, the J end by 6 bases, with 17 bases between. The germline CDR1 and CDR2 sequences are LNHDA and SQIVND (reference sequence). This chain's CDR3 is CASRPNRVGHGYTF. The DNA for the CDR3 is TGTGCCAGTAGGCCTAACAGGGTTGGTCATGGCTACACCTTC. The variable domain in full, with the rest retrieved from reference TRBV19 and TRBJ1-2, is DGGITQSPKYLFRKEGQNVTLSCEQNLNHDAMYWYRQDPGQGLRLIYYSQIVNDFQKGDIAEGYSVSREKKESFPLTVTSAQKNPTAFYLCASRPNRVGHGYTFGSGTRLTVV.

This clonotype has a handful of counts. V usage is TRBV2 and J usage is TRBJ2-7; D is undetermined. Trimming stripped 6 bases from V and 5 bases from J, with 17 bases between. Germline V lookup: CDR1 SNHLY, CDR2 FYNNEI. This CDR3 is built from 14 residues. The CDR3 DNA is TGTGCCAGCAGGAAGGAAGGTAGTAGCCACGAGCAGTACTTC. Residues: CASRKEGSSHEQYF.